The 23 T cell receptor beta chains below all came from one sample that was sequenced in a study of neurological immune-mediated disorders. TCRdb recomputed calls from the 5' RACE reads with MiXCR, one row per CDR3 protein. The sample contains tens of thousands of distinct CDR3 sequences, under 13% of which appear only once. Sample: PBMCs. These receptor sequences come from a woman aged 40 to 55 with HTLV-1-associated myelopathy (HAM/TSP).

The sample holds many counts of this clonotype. The V and J genes are TRBV7-2 and TRBJ1-1; 7 nucleotides match TRBD1. This CDR3 is built from 13 residues. Germline V gives CDR1 SGHTA, CDR2 FQGNSA. V lost 0 bases to trimming and J lost 10 bases; unmatched junction nucleotides: 5. The CDR3 DNA reads as TGTGCCAGCAGCTTAGCCTCGGCAGGGGGAGCTTTCTTT. Protein: CASSLASAGGAFF. The full variable domain, with the rest looked up from reference TRBV7-2 and TRBJ1-1, is GAGVSQSPSNKVTEKGKDVELRCDPISGHTALYWYRQSLGQGLEFLIYFQGNSAPDKSGLPSDRFSAERTGGSVSTLTIQRTQQEDSAVYLCASSLASAGGAFFGQGTRLTVV.

At least ten counts were recorded for this clonotype. The chain links TRBV10-3 to TRBJ2-2; D perhaps matches TRBD2 (5 bases). The CDR3 is made up of 16 amino acids. The V end lost 3 bases, the J end lost 1 base, and 12 bases lay between the germline ends. Germline assignment: CDR1 ENHRY and CDR2 SYGVKD. Written as DNA, the CDR3 is TGTGCCATCAGTGACGGAGGCAGATTGAACACCGGGGAGCTGTTTTTT. Amino acid sequence: CAISDGGRLNTGELFF.

This clonotype was picked up many times. The rearrangement links TRBV5-1 to TRBJ1-1; TRBD1 agrees at 7 bases. The CDR3 spans 14 residues. V shed 3 bases, J shed 7 bases, and the junction held 9 bases outside the gene matches. Germline CDR1 SGHRS, CDR2 YFSETQ. The CDR3 protein is CASSSGVRDSEAFF. The CDR3 coding sequence is TGCGCCAGCAGCTCGGGCGTGCGGGACAGTGAAGCTTTCTTT.

This clonotype has only a few counts. The chain carries TRBV18 and TRBJ2-7, with unresolved D. Germline CDR1 KGHSH, CDR2 LQKENI. CDR3 length: 12 residues. The V end lost 2 bases, the J end lost 5 bases, and 7 bases lay between the germline ends. CDR3 loop: CASSPSQHEQYF. CDR3 coding DNA: TGTGCCAGCTCACCATCCCAGCACGAGCAGTACTTC.

Many counts were recorded for this clonotype. The chain links TRBV10-3 to TRBJ2-3; D perhaps matches TRBD1 (5 bases). The V gene's germline CDR1 is ENHRY and CDR2 SYGVKD. The germline V and J ends were trimmed by 2 bases and 2 bases, with 26 bases remaining between them. The CDR3 length is 20 residues. The DNA for the CDR3 is TGTGCCATCAGTGAGCCCGACTCTTCCACCGACAGCTATTCCACAGATACGCAGTATTTT. It translates to CAISEPDSSTDSYSTDTQYF.

This clonotype appeared many times. The CDR3 coding sequence is TGTGCCAGCAGCTCTGGGACAGGGCCTCCAGGCGGGGCCAACGTCCTGACTTTC. Translating gives CASSSGTGPPGGANVLTF. J is TRBJ2-6 and V is TRBV13, with 9 positions matching TRBD1. The CDR3 spans 18 residues. The germline V gene encodes CDR1 PRHDT and CDR2 FYEKMQ (reference sequence). Germline trimming cut 4 bases from V and 4 bases from J; bases unmatched to any gene: 11.

This clonotype came up many times. This rearrangement joins TRBV9 to TRBJ1-5, with D possibly TRBD1 on 5 matching bases. Deletions cut 3 bases from V and 3 bases from J, with 13 bases between. Germline-derived CDR1 and CDR2 are SGDLS and YYNGEE. The CDR3 has 15 residues. CDR3 residues: CASSAQGGNNQPQHF. The DNA for the CDR3 is TGTGCCAGCAGCGCCCAGGGAGGGAACAATCAGCCCCAGCATTTT.

Notes on this clonotype: A much larger clone sits a single nucleotide away, making a read error possible. The V call is TRBV7-6, the J call TRBJ2-3; D gene uncertain. This CDR3 spans 16 amino acids. Looked up from germline, CDR1 is SGHVS and CDR2 is FNYEAQ. As DNA, the CDR3 is TGTGTCAGCAGCGCCCAGCCGCTACTAAGCACAGATACGCAGTATTTT. Its translation: CVSSAQPLLSTDTQYF.

This clonotype was found many times. This chain connects TRBV7-9 to TRBJ2-7, with TRBD2 matching over 7 bases. Per the germline V gene, CDR1 is SEHNR and CDR2 is FQNEAQ (reference sequence). This CDR3 has 14 amino acids. Trimming removed 7 bases from V and 5 bases from J; junction bases left unmatched: 11. Here the CDR3 DNA reads TGTGCCAGCACTCTAGGGAGGGGTCAAGACGAGCAGTACTTC. Its protein is CASTLGRGQDEQYF.

This clonotype was picked up many times. V gene TRBV7-2 combines with J gene TRBJ1-2; 8 nucleotides line up with TRBD1. The length of the CDR3 is 15 residues. Germline V gene sequence: CDR1 SGHTA, CDR2 FQGNSA. V was pared by 5 bases and J by 3 bases, with 8 bases of the junction left unmatched. CDR3 in amino acids: CASSQGAGGHYGYTF. DNA for the CDR3: TGTGCCAGCAGCCAAGGGGCAGGGGGCCACTATGGCTACACCTTC. The entire variable domain, with the rest obtained from reference TRBV7-2 and TRBJ1-2, is as follows: GAGVSQSPSNKVTEKGKDVELRCDPISGHTALYWYRQSLGQGLEFLIYFQGNSAPDKSGLPSDRFSAERTGGSVSTLTIQRTQQEDSAVYLCASSQGAGGHYGYTFGSGTRLTVV.

In this sample, this clonotype turned up many times. V usage is TRBV9 and J usage is TRBJ2-6; the match to TRBD1 covers 12 bases. The germline CDR1 and CDR2 sequences are SGDLS and YYNGEE. CDR3 size: 23 residues. V gave up 3 bases and J gave up 0 bases; unmatched junction bases: 19. The CDR3 protein is CASSARPLGDRGRLVSGANVLTF. In DNA, the CDR3 is TGTGCCAGCAGCGCTAGACCCTTAGGGGACAGGGGGCGCTTGGTCTCTGGGGCCAACGTCCTGACTTTC.

This clonotype was counted at least ten times. V and J are TRBV2 and TRBJ2-3; 7 bases are a match to TRBD2. CDR1 and CDR2 (germline): SNHLY, FYNNEI. The V and J ends lost 8 bases and 3 bases, in that order; junction bases with no gene match: 14. This CDR3 comprises 16 residues. The CDR3 nucleotides read TGTGCCAGCGGGCCCGAAGGCGGGGGAGGAACAGATACGCAGTATTTT. The encoded protein is CASGPEGGGGTDTQYF.

In its sample, this clonotype was seen many times. The gene calls are TRBV11-2 and TRBJ2-1; weak D call: TRBD1 (6 bases). Per the germline V gene, CDR1 is SGHAT and CDR2 is FQNNGV. The CDR3 has 15 residues. Trimming pared 6 bases from V and 5 bases from J, leaving 17 bases between. CDR3 sequence: CASRPIDRSDNEQFF. For the CDR3, the DNA is TGTGCCAGCAGACCAATTGACAGGTCCGACAATGAGCAGTTCTTC.

Of note for this clonotype: Just one base apart from a much larger clone, this may be a read error. V usage is TRBV30 and J usage is TRBJ2-2, with D tentatively TRBD1 (5 bases). This CDR3 is 14 amino acids long. Germline-derived CDR1 and CDR2 are GTSNPN and SVGIG (reference sequence). V was cut by 8 bases and J by 1 base, with 14 bases left in between. The CDR3 DNA reads TGTGCCAGAAAACAGGTCTTGAACACCGGGGAGCTGTTTTTT. Translating it yields CARKQVLNTGELFF.

This clonotype was detected ten times or more. This sequence joins TRBV29-1 and TRBJ1-1; unclear D gene. Trimming cost V 0 bases and J 6 bases, with 5 bases left between them. Germline assignment: CDR1 SQVTM and CDR2 ANQGSEA. The CDR3 runs to 11 residues. This CDR3 reads CSVEDPAEAFF. The CDR3 bases are TGCAGCGTTGAAGATCCGGCTGAAGCTTTCTTT.

This clonotype was detected ten times or more. This chain connects TRBV20-1 to TRBJ2-3, with D perhaps assigned TRBD1 or TRBD2 (6 bases each). CDR3 length: 14 amino acids. The germline CDR1 and CDR2 sequences are DFQATT and SNEGSKA (reference sequence). V lost 2 bases and J 0 bases, leaving 9 bases between the germline ends. The CDR3 loop is CSARRGRSTDTQYF. CDR3 nucleotide sequence: TGCAGTGCTAGACGGGGGCGGAGCACAGATACGCAGTATTTT.

This clonotype was counted at least ten times. The rearrangement joins TRBV5-6 to TRBJ1-2; unclear D gene. Looked up from germline, CDR1 is SGHDT and CDR2 is YYEEEE. This CDR3 is built from 14 residues. V was pared by 0 bases and J by 2 bases, with 8 bases between. The CDR3 nucleotides are TGTGCCAGCAGCTTGGGGTTCACCAACTATGGCTACACCTTC. Its translation is CASSLGFTNYGYTF.

The chain couples TRBV7-8 to TRBJ2-7, with a weak D call TRBD1 (6 bases). Trimming stripped 6 bases from V and 1 base from J, with 10 bases between. The CDR3 contains 13 residues. Germline CDR1 is SGHVS and CDR2 is FQNEAQ. In DNA form, the CDR3 reads TGTGCCAGCAGAGCCGACAGGTCCTACGAGCAGTACTTC. Amino acids: CASRADRSYEQYF.

Many counts were recorded for this clonotype. The chain is built from TRBV7-2 and TRBJ1-6, with TRBD1 as a possible D gene (6 bases). CDR3 length: 16 amino acids. The V end was cut by 4 bases, the J end by 7 bases, with 17 bases between. Looked up from germline, CDR1 is SGHTA and CDR2 is FQGNSA. DNA of the CDR3: TGTGCCAGCAGCTCCTTCCCGAGGGGGGCGAATTCACCCCTCCACTTT. Its translation is CASSSFPRGANSPLHF. The variable domain in full, completed from reference TRBV7-2 and TRBJ1-6, reads GAGVSQSPSNKVTEKGKDVELRCDPISGHTALYWYRQSLGQGLEFLIYFQGNSAPDKSGLPSDRFSAERTGGSVSTLTIQRTQQEDSAVYLCASSSFPRGANSPLHFGNGTRLTVT.

At least ten counts were recorded for this clonotype. V gene TRBV6-5 combines with J gene TRBJ2-1; 11 nucleotides align to TRBD2. The V segment lost 5 bases and the J segment 4 bases; nucleotides outside the gene matches: 4. The germline V gene encodes CDR1 MNHEY and CDR2 SVGAGI. The CDR3 has 15 amino acids. CDR3 sequence reads: CASSPSGGKYNEQFF. CDR3 bases: TGTGCCAGCAGTCCTAGCGGGGGGAAGTACAATGAGCAGTTCTTC.

The table lists this clonotype with many counts. The chain employs TRBV15 and TRBJ2-6; D is unclear. Trimming left V 0 bases short and J 2 bases short, with 17 bases between. Looked up from germline, CDR1 is LNHNV and CDR2 is YYDKDF (reference sequence). The CDR3 is 19 residues long. The CDR3 sequence is CATSRDRTVGITGANVLTF. CDR3 nucleotide sequence: TGTGCCACCAGCAGAGATCGCACGGTAGGAATAACTGGGGCCAACGTCCTGACTTTC.

This clonotype was detected many times. One end of the junction varies from germline; a read error may be responsible. CDR3 region: CSARGLAGVAGEMFF. The CDR3 DNA sequence: TGCAGTGCTCGAGGACTAGCGGGGGTGGCCGGGGAGATGTTTTTT. The chain combines TRBV20-1 with TRBJ2-2, with 13 bases identical to TRBD2. Germline V gene data show CDR1 as DFQATT and CDR2 as SNEGSKA (reference sequence). The CDR3 consists of 15 residues.

This clonotype was counted ten times or more. The chain couples TRBV6-4 to TRBJ2-2; D unresolved. The CDR3 extends over 16 amino acids. Per germline, CDR1 MRHNA and CDR2 SNTAGT. Deletions cut 4 bases from V and 3 bases from J, with 15 bases between. The CDR3 loop reads CASSATRKRDTGELFF. The DNA for the CDR3 is TGTGCCAGCAGTGCAACTCGGAAAAGGGACACCGGGGAGCTGTTTTTT.